The present TCR beta chain was sequenced within a study of shared clonotypes between healthy human individuals (dated by TCRdb to 2018 to 2020). For the wider study: A couple of women and three men aged 18 to 49 years were included in the cohort. For each donor, CD4 naive and CD4 memory were each run on three plates, CD8 naive on two plates, and CD8 memory on one plate. Blood TCR repertoires of a handful of healthy adults were deeply sequenced to estimate repertoire size and the extent of clonotype sharing between individuals. Different laboratories and diverse techniques were used to prepare libraries and sequence TCR repertoires, to increase sequencing depth and limit assay-specific biases. Each donor's leukapheresis produced roughly between roughly 0.85 and 10 billion PBMCs. Results the study describes overall, beyond this receptor: Because the study included only a small number of donors, the genetic and exposure-history diversity represented was limited. Compared with non-shared clonotypes, the clonotypes found in all four sorted-subset donors had higher generation probabilities. Sharing across several donors was observed for roughly 5.4% of naive CD4, 3.5% of naive CD8, over 2% of memory CD4, and 0.4% of memory CD8 clonotypes. Estimated clonotype richness was generally larger for naive than for memory subsets. Rarefaction of sorted-subset datasets indicated incomplete sequencing despite the large sequencing depth. Sampling was restricted to blood, and TCR repertoires in tissues likely differ from the TCR repertoires found in blood. Pairwise subsampling indicated that sequencing depth was expected to affect the degree of clonotype sharing among donors.

About this clone itself: No cognate antigen has been identified for it. No quality values exist for individual bases; no much larger clone is one base distant.

Using the deep immunoSEQ assay, TCR CDR3 regions were amplified from genomic DNA by multiplex PCR. Extracted genomic DNA from each cell subset was distributed evenly across all wells of several immunoSEQ 96-well plates, and each plate was treated as a replicate. For sorted subsets, each replicate PCR was loaded with roughly 190 ng genomic DNA, equivalent to about 30,000 T cell genomes. Purified libraries were quantified with a Qubit 3.0 fluorometer, sized on a Bioanalyzer 2100, and re-quantified with the KAPA Library Quantification kit. Every immunoSEQ 96-well plate was sequenced on a dedicated single-read 150-cycle Illumina NextSeq 550 flow cell. In the paper's pipeline: Because the immunoSEQ output held only junctional sequences and lacked quality scores, the filtering could not match the filtering applied to full-length reads. Sequences were annotated with PyIR, a Python wrapper for IgBLAST v1.9, and V/J genes and CDR3 were assigned using IMGT germline references. Any read was removed if the V/J assignment was weak (E-value above 1e-6), the CDR3 was missing, or the read contained stop codons, out-of-frame junctions, or ambiguous translated residues. V3J clonotypes were defined as sequences sharing the same inferred V gene, J gene, and CDR3 amino acid sequence. Percentage overlap between repertoires was computed as shared unique clonotypes divided by the size of the smaller repertoire. Repertoire richness was assessed with RTK rarefaction, the Chao1 estimator, and Recon v2.1 estimates of unobserved clonotypes. OLGA was used to compute generation probabilities for all TCRbeta clonotypes that the gDNA method yielded from a few donors. TCRdb holds this immuneACCESS table with in-frame rearrangements only. Some clones are missing; in checked studies, unresolved V genes explain under half, and the rest has no known cause. Clonal size and the V and J genes are those of that table, whereas D and trimming came from the DNA. The sample has roughly 2,000,000 clones on record, roughly 95% of them singletons. The top ten constitute 0.9% to 1.5% of the sample.

CD8 naive samples were obtained by positive selection for CCR7 among CD45RO-negative cells, yielding a CD45RA+CCR7+ population from which TemRA cells were excluded. The donors were healthy, HIV-negative adults with no recently reported acute infections or vaccinations. Every donor was a Caucasian adult residing in Nashville, Tennessee, USA. After blood collection by leukapheresis, PBMCs were isolated using Ficoll-Histopaque density gradient centrifugation and then cryopreserved in the vapor phase of liquid nitrogen. Analytical flow cytometry was used to check the purity and quantity of each magnetically sorted T cell population. From each sorted fraction, genomic DNA was isolated and quantified by UV absorbance on a Nanodrop 2000c. Taken from cysteine to phenylalanine, the CDR3 has 14 residues. Only the CDR3 region is kept as DNA, spanning 42 bases read in frame from base 1. From V the trimming removes 5 bases and from J it removes 2 bases, while the gene matches leave 6 bases of the junction unaccounted for. According to the germline V gene, CDR1 reads SGHDT and CDR2 reads YYEEEE.

This sequence uses TRBV5-6 and TRBJ2-7, with 8 bases aligning to TRBD1. The sequence was collected from a man aged 18-30 years in good health. The material sequenced was naive CD8+ T cells sorted from blood. According to the study, the label for this sample's cell subset or site signals: CD45RA+CCR7+. At the DNA level, the sequence is TGTGCCAGCAGAGCTACAGGGGGGACCTACGAGCAGTACTTC. It encodes CASRATGGTYEQYF.